The 10 T cell receptor beta chains listed next were all sequenced from one sample in a study of CD4+ T cells in melanoma. Produced via immunoSEQ multiplex PCR; TCRdb's table is partial and in-frame only. The table records 6,000 to 8,500 clones, around 65% of them present only once. Sequenced: cells from a culture (not recorded whether cultured in vitro). These receptor sequences come from a human donor with melanoma.

The V and J genes are TRBV12-5 and TRBJ1-6, with D unclear. The CDR3 spans 13 residues. Germline CDR1 reads LGHNT; CDR2 reads FRNRAP. V lost 6 bases and J 7 bases, leaving 10 bases between the germline ends. The CDR3 sequence: CASGWTENSPLHF. The CDR3 DNA is TGTGCTAGTGGCTGGACGGAAAATTCACCCCTCCACTTT.

The rearrangement joins TRBV5-1 to TRBJ2-7; D is possibly TRBD1 (6 bases). The CDR3 has 14 amino acids. Trimming took 4 bases from V and 3 from J, leaving 14 bases between them. Germline assignment: CDR1 SGHRS and CDR2 YFSETQ. DNA of the CDR3: TGCGCCAGCAGCGCACAGGGTTTTGACTACGAGCAGTACTTC. It translates to CASSAQGFDYEQYF.

This clone came up a few times. The chain employs TRBV19 and TRBJ2-2; perhaps D is TRBD1 or TRBD2 (6 bases each). Trimming took off 7 bases at V and 1 base at J, with 13 bases between the two ends. Germline CDR1 is LNHDA and CDR2 is SQIVND (reference sequence). This CDR3 contains 15 residues. The CDR3 spells CASTGGGWNTGELFF. The CDR3 DNA follows: TGTGCCAGTACAGGAGGGGGGTGGAACACCGGGGAGCTGTTTTTT.

The rearrangement joins TRBV6-1 to TRBJ1-5; a possible D gene is TRBD1 (5 bases). Germline V gene sequence: CDR1 MNHNS, CDR2 SASEGT. Trimming took 4 bases from V and 4 from J, leaving 17 bases between them. The CDR3 runs 16 residues. In DNA, the CDR3 is TGTGCCAGCAGTGGCAGTCTATGGGCAGGGAATCAGCCCCAGCATTTT. Translation gives CASSGSLWAGNQPQHF.

Concerning this clone itself: One junction end disagrees with the germline gene, perhaps due to a read error. The chain uses TRBV7-2 and TRBJ1-6; the match to TRBD1 covers 7 bases. In germline, CDR1 is SGHTA, CDR2 FQGNSA. The CDR3 consists of 16 residues. The CDR3 nucleotides are TGTGCCAGCAGCTTAGCAGGGGGCAGGGGGAATTCACCCCTCTACTTT. It codes for CASSLAGGRGNSPLYF. The full variable domain, completed using reference TRBV7-2 and TRBJ1-6, is GAGVSQSPSNKVTEKGKDVELRCDPISGHTALYWYRQSLGQGLEFLIYFQGNSAPDKSGLPSDRFSAERTGGSVSTLTIQRTQQEDSAVYLCASSLAGGRGNSPLYFGNGTRLTVT.

The V call is TRBV6-5, the J call TRBJ1-5; a weak D match, TRBD1 (6 bases). This CDR3 spans 14 amino acids. The germline V and J ends were trimmed by 6 bases and 2 bases, with 11 bases remaining between them. CDR1 MNHEY and CDR2 SVGAGI come from the germline V gene. The CDR3 sequence: CASRGGGGNQPQHF. CDR3 coding DNA: TGTGCCAGCAGGGGAGGGGGTGGCAATCAGCCCCAGCATTTT.

The V and J genes are TRBV6-5 and TRBJ2-2; TRBD1 agrees at 7 bases. The CDR3 extends over 14 amino acids. The V segment lost 6 bases and the J segment 2 bases; nucleotides outside the gene matches: 3. The germline CDR1 and CDR2 sequences are MNHEY and SVGAGI. This CDR3 reads CASSTGVNTGELFF. CDR3 nucleotide sequence: TGTGCCAGCAGCACAGGGGTTAACACCGGGGAGCTGTTTTTT.

This clone was seen only a few times. The chain combines TRBV5-4 with TRBJ2-1, with D perhaps TRBD2 (6 bases). This CDR3 region has 15 residues. V lost 0 bases, J lost 5 bases, and 12 bases lay in between. The germline V gene has CDR1 SGHNT and CDR2 YYREEE (reference sequence). The CDR3 DNA reads TGTGCCAGCAGCTTGGTGGCAGGGAGGCACAATGAGCAGTTCTTC. Translation gives CASSLVAGRHNEQFF.

This clone came up once. CDR3 bases: TGTGCCAGCTCACCAAACGGACAGGGGAACGAGCAGTACTTC. Translated, it gives CASSPNGQGNEQYF. V is TRBV18 and J is TRBJ2-7; 9 bases agree with TRBD1. The CDR3 covers 14 residues. Trimming at V came to 2 bases and at J to 5 bases, leaving 4 bases not matched to a gene. The germline V gene encodes CDR1 KGHSH and CDR2 LQKENI.

The rearrangement uses TRBV30 and TRBJ2-5; a possible D gene is TRBD2 (6 bases). V was pared by 2 bases and J by 5 bases, with 18 bases between. The CDR3 runs 15 residues. Germline values: CDR1 GTSNPN, CDR2 SVGIG (reference sequence). This CDR3 reads CAWSLGGRERETQYF. The CDR3 nucleotides read TGTGCCTGGAGTCTGGGAGGACGAGAGCGGGAGACCCAGTACTTC.